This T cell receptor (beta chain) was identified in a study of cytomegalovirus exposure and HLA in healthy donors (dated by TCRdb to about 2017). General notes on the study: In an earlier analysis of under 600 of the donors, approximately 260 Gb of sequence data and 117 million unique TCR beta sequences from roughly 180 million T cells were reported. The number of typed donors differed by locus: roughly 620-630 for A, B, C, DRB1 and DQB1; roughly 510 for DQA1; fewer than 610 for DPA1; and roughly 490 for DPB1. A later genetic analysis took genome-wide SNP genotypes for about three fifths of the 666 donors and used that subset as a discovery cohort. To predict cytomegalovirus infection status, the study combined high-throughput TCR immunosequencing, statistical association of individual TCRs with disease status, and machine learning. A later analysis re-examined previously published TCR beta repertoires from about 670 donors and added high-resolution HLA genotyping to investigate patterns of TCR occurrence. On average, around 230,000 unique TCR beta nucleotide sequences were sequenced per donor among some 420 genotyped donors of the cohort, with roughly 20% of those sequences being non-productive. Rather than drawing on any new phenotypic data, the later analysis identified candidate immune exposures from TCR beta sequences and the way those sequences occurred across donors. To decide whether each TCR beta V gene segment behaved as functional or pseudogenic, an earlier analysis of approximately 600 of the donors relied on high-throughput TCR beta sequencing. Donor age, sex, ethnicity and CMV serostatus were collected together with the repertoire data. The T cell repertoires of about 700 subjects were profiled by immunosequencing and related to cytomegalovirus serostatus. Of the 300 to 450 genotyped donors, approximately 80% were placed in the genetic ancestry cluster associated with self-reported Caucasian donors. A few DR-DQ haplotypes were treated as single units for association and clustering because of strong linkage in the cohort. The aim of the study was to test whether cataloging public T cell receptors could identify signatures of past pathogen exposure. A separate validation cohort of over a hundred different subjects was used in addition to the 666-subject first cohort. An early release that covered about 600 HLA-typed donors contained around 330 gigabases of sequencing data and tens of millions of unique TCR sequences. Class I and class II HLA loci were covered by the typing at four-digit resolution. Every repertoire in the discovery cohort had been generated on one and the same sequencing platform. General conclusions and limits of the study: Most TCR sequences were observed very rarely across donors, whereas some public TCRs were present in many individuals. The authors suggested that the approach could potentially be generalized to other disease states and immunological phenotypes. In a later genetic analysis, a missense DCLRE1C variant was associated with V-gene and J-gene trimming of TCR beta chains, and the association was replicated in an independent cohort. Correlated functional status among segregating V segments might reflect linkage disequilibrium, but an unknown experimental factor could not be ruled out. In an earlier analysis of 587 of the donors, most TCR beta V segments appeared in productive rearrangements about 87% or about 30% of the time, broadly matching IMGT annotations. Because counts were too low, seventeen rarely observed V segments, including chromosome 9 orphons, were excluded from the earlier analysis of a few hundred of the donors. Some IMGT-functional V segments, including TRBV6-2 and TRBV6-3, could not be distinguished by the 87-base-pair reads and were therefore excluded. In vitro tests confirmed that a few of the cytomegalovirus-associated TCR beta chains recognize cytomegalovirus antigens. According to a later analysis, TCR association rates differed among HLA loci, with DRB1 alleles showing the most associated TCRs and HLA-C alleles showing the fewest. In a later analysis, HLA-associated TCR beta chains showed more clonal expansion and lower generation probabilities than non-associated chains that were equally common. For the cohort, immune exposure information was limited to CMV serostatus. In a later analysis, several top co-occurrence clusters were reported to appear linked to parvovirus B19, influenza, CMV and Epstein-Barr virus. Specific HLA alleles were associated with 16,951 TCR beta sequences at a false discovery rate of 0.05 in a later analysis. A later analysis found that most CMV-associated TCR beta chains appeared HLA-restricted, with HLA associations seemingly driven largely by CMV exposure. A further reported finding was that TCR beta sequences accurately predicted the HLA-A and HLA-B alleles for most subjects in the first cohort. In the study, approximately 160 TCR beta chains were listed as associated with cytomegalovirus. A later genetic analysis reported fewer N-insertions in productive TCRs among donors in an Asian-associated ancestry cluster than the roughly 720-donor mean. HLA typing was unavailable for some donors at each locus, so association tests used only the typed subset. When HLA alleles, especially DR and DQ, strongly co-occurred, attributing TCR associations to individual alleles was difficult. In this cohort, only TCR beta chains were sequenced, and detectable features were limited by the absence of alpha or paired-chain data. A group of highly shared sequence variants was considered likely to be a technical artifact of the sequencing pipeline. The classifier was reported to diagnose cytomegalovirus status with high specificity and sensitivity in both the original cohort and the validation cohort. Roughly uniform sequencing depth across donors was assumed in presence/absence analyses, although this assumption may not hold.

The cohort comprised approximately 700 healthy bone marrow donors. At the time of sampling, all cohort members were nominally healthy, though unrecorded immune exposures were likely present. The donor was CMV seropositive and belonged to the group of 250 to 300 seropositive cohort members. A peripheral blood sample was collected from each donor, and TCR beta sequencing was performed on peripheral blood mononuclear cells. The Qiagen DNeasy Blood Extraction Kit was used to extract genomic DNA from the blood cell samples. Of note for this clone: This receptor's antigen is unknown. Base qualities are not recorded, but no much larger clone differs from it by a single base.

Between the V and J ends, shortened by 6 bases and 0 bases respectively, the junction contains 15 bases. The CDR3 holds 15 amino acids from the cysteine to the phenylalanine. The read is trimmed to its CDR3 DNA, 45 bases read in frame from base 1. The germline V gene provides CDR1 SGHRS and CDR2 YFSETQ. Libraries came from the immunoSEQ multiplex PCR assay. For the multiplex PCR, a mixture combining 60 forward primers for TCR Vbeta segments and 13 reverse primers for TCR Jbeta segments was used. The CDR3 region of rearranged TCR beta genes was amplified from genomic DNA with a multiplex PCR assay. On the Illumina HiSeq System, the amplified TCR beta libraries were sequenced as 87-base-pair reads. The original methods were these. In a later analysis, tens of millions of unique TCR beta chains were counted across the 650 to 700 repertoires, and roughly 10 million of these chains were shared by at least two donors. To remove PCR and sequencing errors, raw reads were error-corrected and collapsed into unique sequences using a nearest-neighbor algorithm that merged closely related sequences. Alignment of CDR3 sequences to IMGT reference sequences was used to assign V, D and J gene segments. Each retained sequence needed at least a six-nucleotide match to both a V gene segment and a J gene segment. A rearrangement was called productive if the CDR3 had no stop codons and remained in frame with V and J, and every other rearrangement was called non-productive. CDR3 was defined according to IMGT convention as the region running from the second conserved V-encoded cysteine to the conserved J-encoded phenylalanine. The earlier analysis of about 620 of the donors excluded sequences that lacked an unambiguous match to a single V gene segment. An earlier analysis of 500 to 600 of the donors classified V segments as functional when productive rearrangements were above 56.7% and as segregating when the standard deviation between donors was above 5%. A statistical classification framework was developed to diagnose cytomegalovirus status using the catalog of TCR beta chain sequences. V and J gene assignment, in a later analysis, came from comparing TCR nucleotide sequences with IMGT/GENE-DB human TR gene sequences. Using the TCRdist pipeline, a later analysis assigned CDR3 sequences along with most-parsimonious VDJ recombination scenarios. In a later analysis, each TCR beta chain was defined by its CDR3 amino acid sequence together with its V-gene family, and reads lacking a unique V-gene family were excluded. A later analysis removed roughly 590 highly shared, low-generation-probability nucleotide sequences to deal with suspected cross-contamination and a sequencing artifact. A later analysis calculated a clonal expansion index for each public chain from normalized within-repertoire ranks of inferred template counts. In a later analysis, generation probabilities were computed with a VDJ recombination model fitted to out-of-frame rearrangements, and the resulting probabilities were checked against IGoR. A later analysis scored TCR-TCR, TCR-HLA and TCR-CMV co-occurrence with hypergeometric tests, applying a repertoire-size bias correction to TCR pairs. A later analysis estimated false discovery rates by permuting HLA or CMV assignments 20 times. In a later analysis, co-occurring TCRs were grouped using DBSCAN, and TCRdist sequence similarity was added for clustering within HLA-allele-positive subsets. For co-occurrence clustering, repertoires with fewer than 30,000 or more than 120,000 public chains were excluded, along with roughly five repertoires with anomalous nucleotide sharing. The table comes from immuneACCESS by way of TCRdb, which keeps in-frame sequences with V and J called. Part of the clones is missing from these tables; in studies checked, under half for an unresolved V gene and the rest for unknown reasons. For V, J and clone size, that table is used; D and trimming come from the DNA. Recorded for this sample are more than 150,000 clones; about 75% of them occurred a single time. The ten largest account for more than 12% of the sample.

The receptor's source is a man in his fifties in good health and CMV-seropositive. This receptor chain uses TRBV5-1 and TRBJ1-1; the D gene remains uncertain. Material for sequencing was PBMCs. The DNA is TGCGCCAGCAAGGAGGTCCCCCCAATGAACACTGAAGCTTTCTTT. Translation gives CASKEVPPMNTEAFF.